These T cell receptor beta chains were read from a single sample in a study of cytomegalovirus exposure and HLA in healthy donors. Here immunoSEQ multiplex PCR was the method, and the copy in TCRdb shows in-frame clones only, minus some. This sample has more than 150,000 clones, with 75% to 85% found just once. Material: PBMCs. These receptors came from a boy aged 5-17 years in good health and CMV-seronegative. Both conserved end residues are part of each CDR3. D genes are given only for firm matches. Size is stated for part of the rows, as once, few or many counts, or as a class when the clone is expanded.

D gene: NA
clone size: NA
J gene: TRBJ2-5
V gene: TRBV7-9
CDR3 protein: CASSLDYETQYF
CDR3 DNA: TGTGCCAGCAGCTTAGACTATGAGACCCAGTACTTC

D gene: NA
clone size: few
J gene: TRBJ1-6
V gene: TRBV2
CDR3 protein: CASNQDSPLHF
CDR3 DNA: TGTGCCAGCAACCAGGATTCACCCCTCCACTTT

D gene: NA
clone size: once
J gene: TRBJ2-1
V gene: TRBV7-3
CDR3 protein: CASSLNAGHHNEQFF
CDR3 DNA: TGTGCCAGCAGCTTAAATGCTGGCCATCACAATGAGCAGTTCTTC

D gene: NA
clone size: NA
J gene: TRBJ2-3
V gene: TRBV7-9
CDR3 protein: CASSFSGGPFLDTQYF
CDR3 DNA: TGTGCCAGCAGCTTCTCCGGGGGACCGTTTTTGGATACGCAGTATTTT

D gene: NA
clone size: NA
J gene: TRBJ1-2
V gene: TRBV4-2
CDR3 protein: CASSGGLRGNYGYTF
CDR3 DNA: TGTGCCAGCAGCGGCGGACTACGGGGTAACTATGGCTACACCTTC

D gene: TRBD1
clone size: few
J gene: TRBJ2-3
V gene: TRBV11-3
CDR3 protein: CASSSGQKITDTQYF
CDR3 DNA: TGTGCCAGCAGCTCGGGACAGAAGATCACAGATACGCAGTATTTT

D gene: NA
clone size: NA
J gene: TRBJ1-4
V gene: TRBV4-1
CDR3 protein: CASSHFPGGGEKLFF
CDR3 DNA: TGCGCCAGCAGCCACTTCCCGGGGGGGGGTGAAAAACTGTTTTTT

D gene: NA
clone size: NA
J gene: TRBJ2-1
V gene: TRBV7-3
CDR3 protein: CASSRDLYNEQFF
CDR3 DNA: TGTGCCAGCAGCCGGGACTTATACAATGAGCAGTTCTTC

D gene: TRBD2
clone size: NA
J gene: TRBJ2-5
V gene: TRBV5-6
CDR3 protein: CASSTPSGPGHQETQYF
CDR3 DNA: TGTGCCAGCAGCACACCTAGCGGGCCAGGGCACCAAGAGACCCAGTACTTC

D gene: TRBD1
clone size: NA
J gene: TRBJ1-5
V gene: TRBV19
CDR3 protein: CASSGTGDPQPQHF
CDR3 DNA: TGTGCCAGTAGTGGGACAGGGGATCCTCAGCCCCAGCATTTT

D gene: TRBD1
clone size: NA
J gene: TRBJ1-2
V gene: TRBV29-1
CDR3 protein: CSVDRSQGACGYTF
CDR3 DNA: TGCAGCGTTGATCGGTCACAGGGGGCTTGTGGCTACACCTTC

D gene: NA
clone size: NA
J gene: TRBJ1-2
V gene: TRBV5-4
CDR3 protein: CASSFSPELGYTF
CDR3 DNA: TGTGCCAGCAGCTTTTCTCCGGAGCTAGGCTACACCTTC

D gene: NA
clone size: NA
J gene: TRBJ1-2
V gene: TRBV5-1
CDR3 protein: CASFVGLGQRYGYTF
CDR3 DNA: TGCGCCAGCTTTGTAGGTCTCGGACAGCGATATGGCTACACCTTC

D gene: NA
clone size: NA
J gene: TRBJ1-2
V gene: TRBV30
CDR3 protein: CAWDASSGGDGYTF
CDR3 DNA: TGTGCCTGGGACGCCTCCAGTGGGGGGGATGGCTACACCTTC

D gene: NA
clone size: NA
J gene: TRBJ1-2
V gene: TRBV19
CDR3 protein: CASSFQGLANYGYTF
CDR3 DNA: TGTGCCAGTAGTTTTCAGGGTCTAGCTAACTATGGCTACACCTTC

D gene: TRBD2
clone size: NA
J gene: TRBJ2-7
V gene: TRBV6-5
CDR3 protein: CASSYSMREGLYEQYF
CDR3 DNA: TGTGCCAGCAGTTACTCGATGCGGGAGGGCCTCTACGAGCAGTACTTC

D gene: NA
clone size: NA
J gene: TRBJ1-4
V gene: TRBV15
CDR3 protein: CATSPRLDSATNEKLFF
CDR3 DNA: TGTGCCACCAGCCCGCGGCTCGACAGCGCAACTAATGAAAAACTGTTTTTT

D gene: TRBD1
clone size: NA
J gene: TRBJ2-7
V gene: TRBV12-5
CDR3 protein: CASGLGTGETNEQYF
CDR3 DNA: TGTGCTAGTGGTTTGGGGACAGGGGAAACGAACGAGCAGTACTTC

D gene: TRBD1
clone size: NA
J gene: TRBJ1-1
V gene: TRBV6-5
CDR3 protein: CASRFGDSLTEAFF
CDR3 DNA: TGTGCCAGCCGTTTCGGGGACAGCCTCACTGAAGCTTTCTTT

D gene: NA
clone size: NA
J gene: TRBJ2-7
V gene: TRBV7-3
CDR3 protein: CASSLTGGSYEQYF
CDR3 DNA: TGTGCCAGCAGCTTAACAGGGGGCTCCTACGAGCAGTACTTC

D gene: TRBD2
clone size: NA
J gene: TRBJ2-1
V gene: TRBV7-2
CDR3 protein: CASSLAGLAGAHNEQFF
CDR3 DNA: TGTGCCAGCAGCTTAGCGGGACTAGCGGGAGCCCACAATGAGCAGTTCTTC

D gene: TRBD2
clone size: NA
J gene: TRBJ2-7
V gene: TRBV10-1
CDR3 protein: CASRGPTSGRNEQYF
CDR3 DNA: TGCGCCAGCAGAGGCCCTACTAGCGGGAGAAACGAGCAGTACTTC

D gene: NA
clone size: NA
J gene: TRBJ2-3
V gene: TRBV5-6
CDR3 protein: CASSLFTGRTDTQYF
CDR3 DNA: TGTGCCAGCAGCTTATTTACAGGGCGCACAGATACGCAGTATTTT